Listed below are T cell receptor beta chains from one sample, sequenced in a study of T cells in Graves' hyperthyroidism and ophthalmopathy. One entry per CDR3 protein, called by TCRdb with MiXCR from the multiplex PCR reads. The table shows hundreds of thousands of distinct CDR3 sequences, with around 13% occurring only once. Sequenced: blood. The receptors shown here come from a woman aged 25 to 39 with Graves' hyperthyroidism. Each CDR3 is given with its conserved first and last residue. Each record gives: J gene, D gene, clone size, V gene, CDR3 DNA, CDR3 protein. The D gene is left open where the match is weak. Size values are once, few and many counts, or a class for expanded clones, and some rows have none.

TRBJ2-3,.,many,TRBV7-2,TGTGCCCTCTACCAAGAGGGAGGCCGGCAGTATTTT,CALYQEGGRQYF
TRBJ2-7,.,few,TRBV11-1,TGTGCCAGCAGCTCCAGCTCCTACGAGCAGCACTTC,CASSSSSYEQHF
TRBJ1-4,.,many,TRBV7-9,TGTGCCAGCAGCCCGGACGGAGCCGAGGAAAAACTGTTTTTT,CASSPDGAEEKLFF
TRBJ2-5,.,many,TRBV12-3/TRBV12-4,TGTGCCAGCACCCGTAATCCCGCCCAAGAGACCCAGTACTTC,CASTRNPAQETQYF
TRBJ2-1,TRBD2,many,TRBV27,TGTGCCAGCAGTGTTATAGCGGGAAGCTCCTACAATGAGCAGTTCTTC,CASSVIAGSSYNEQFF
TRBJ2-7,TRBD1,.,TRBV7-9,TGTGCCAGCAGCTTAGGAGGGGGGACAGGGGAAGAGCAGTACTTC,CASSLGGGTGEEQYF
TRBJ2-7,.,.,TRBV9,TGTGCCAGCAGCGATTTAAAACGTGAAAACTCCTACGAGCAGTACTTC,CASSDLKRENSYEQYF
TRBJ2-3,.,.,TRBV5-1,TGCGCCAGCAGCTTGGACTATACGCTTGAAGATACGCAGTATTTT,CASSLDYTLEDTQYF
TRBJ2-7,.,.,TRBV20-1,TGCAGTGCTAGAGTCGGCGTTGCGGCACGGTGGAACGAGCAGTACTTC,CSARVGVAARWNEQYF
TRBJ2-2,TRBD2,.,TRBV7-2,TGTGCCAGCAGCTTAGGCTTCCGGACTAGCGGGCGCACCGGGGAGCTGTTTTTT,CASSLGFRTSGRTGELFF
TRBJ2-5,.,many,TRBV24-1,TGTGCCACCAGTGAATCCAGGACAGCACAAGAGACCCAGTACTTC,CATSESRTAQETQYF
TRBJ1-4,.,.,TRBV28,TGTGCCAGCAGTCCCGGGGACGGGAATGAAAAACTGTTTTTT,CASSPGDGNEKLFF